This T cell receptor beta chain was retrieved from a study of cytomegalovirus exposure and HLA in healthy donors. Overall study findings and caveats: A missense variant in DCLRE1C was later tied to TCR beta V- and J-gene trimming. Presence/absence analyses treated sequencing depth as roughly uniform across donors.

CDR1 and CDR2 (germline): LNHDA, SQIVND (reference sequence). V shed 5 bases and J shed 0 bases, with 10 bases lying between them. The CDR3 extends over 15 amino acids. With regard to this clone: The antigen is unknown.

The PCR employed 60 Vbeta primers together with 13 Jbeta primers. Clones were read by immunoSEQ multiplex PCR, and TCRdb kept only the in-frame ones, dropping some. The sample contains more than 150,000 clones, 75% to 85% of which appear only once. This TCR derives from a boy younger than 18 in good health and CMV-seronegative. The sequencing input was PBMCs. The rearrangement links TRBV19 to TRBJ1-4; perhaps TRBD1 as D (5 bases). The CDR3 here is CASSVGQSTNEKLFF. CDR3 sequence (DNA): TGTGCCAGTAGTGTCGGACAATCAACTAATGAAAAACTGTTTTTT.